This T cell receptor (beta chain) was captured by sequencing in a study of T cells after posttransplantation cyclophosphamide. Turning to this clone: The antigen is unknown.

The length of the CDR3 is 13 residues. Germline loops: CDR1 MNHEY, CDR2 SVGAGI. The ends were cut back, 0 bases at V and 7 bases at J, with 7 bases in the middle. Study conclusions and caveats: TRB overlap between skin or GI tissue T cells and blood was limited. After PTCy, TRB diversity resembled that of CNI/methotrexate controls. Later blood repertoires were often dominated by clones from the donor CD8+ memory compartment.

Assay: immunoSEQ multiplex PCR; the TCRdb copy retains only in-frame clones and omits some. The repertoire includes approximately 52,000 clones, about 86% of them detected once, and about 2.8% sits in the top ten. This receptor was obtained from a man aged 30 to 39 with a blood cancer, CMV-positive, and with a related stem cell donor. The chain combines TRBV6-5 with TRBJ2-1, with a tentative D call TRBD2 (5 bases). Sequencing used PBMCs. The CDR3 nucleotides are TGTGCCAGCAGTTACTCGAGGAGGAATGAGCAGTTCTTC. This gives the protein CASSYSRRNEQFF.